This TCR beta chain was recovered during a study of T cells after yellow fever vaccination. Template-switching 5'RACE yielded the TCR cDNA; a universal primer site and UMIs were added in the process. TCRdb called the 5' RACE reads again in MiXCR, with one record for every CDR3 protein. Among about 170,000 distinct CDR3 sequences, approximately 10% were seen once, and the ten largest hold 35% to 40%. Trimming removed 4 bases from V and 4 bases from J, with 7 bases in between. CDR3 length equals 13 residues. Germline values: CDR1 MNHEY, CDR2 SMNVEV (reference sequence). This clonotype was counted only a few times.

The gene calls are TRBV27 and TRBJ2-2; D might be TRBD1 (5 bases). The material was CD8+ T cells sorted from PBMCs, obtained 15 days after the yellow fever booster vaccination. The origin of this receptor is a man between 18 and 35 years old who received the YFV17D yellow fever vaccine. The CDR3 region has the DNA TGTGCCAGCAGTTCTCAGGGCACCGGGGAGCTGTTTTTT. It specifies CASSSQGTGELFF.